The 14 T cell receptor beta chains listed next were all sequenced from one sample in a study of blood T cell repertoires in COVID-19. Measured with immunoSEQ multiplex PCR; TCRdb has only the in-frame clones, and not every one. The table has 150,000 or so clones, 85% to 90% seen once; the top ten hold around 4.2%. Sequenced material: peripheral blood. The receptors were sampled from a man in his sixties with COVID-19, enrolled during active disease.

This clone was recorded a few times. V and J are TRBV7-6 and TRBJ1-2, with 8 bases fitting TRBD1. V dropped 5 bases and J dropped 2; count of bases not matched to a gene: 7. Per germline, CDR1 SGHVS and CDR2 FNYEAQ. The CDR3 consists of 15 residues. CDR3 sequence: CASSLMSGGNYGYTF. The CDR3 nucleotides read TGTGCCAGCAGCCTAATGTCAGGGGGCAACTATGGCTACACCTTC.

This chain uses TRBV7-6 with TRBJ2-1; D might be TRBD1 (6 bases). The CDR3 contains 16 residues. Germline CDR1 and CDR2: SGHVS and FNYEAQ. Trimming left V 0 bases short and J 3 bases short, with 12 bases between. CDR3: CASSLAPQGNYNEQFF. The CDR3, as DNA: TGTGCCAGCAGCTTAGCCCCACAGGGTAACTACAATGAGCAGTTCTTC. Together with reference TRBV7-6 and TRBJ2-1, the CDR3 gives the full variable domain: GAGVSQSPRYKVTKRGQDVALRCDPISGHVSLYWYRQALGQGPEFLTYFNYEAQQDKSGLPNDRFSAERPEGSISTLTIQRTEQRDSAMYRCASSLAPQGNYNEQFFGPGTRLTVL.

The chain employs TRBV7-9 and TRBJ1-5; unclear D gene. Germline-derived CDR1 and CDR2 are SEHNR and FQNEAQ (reference sequence). V was shortened by 5 bases and J by 4 bases, with 15 bases between the two germline ends. The CDR3 has 15 residues. The CDR3 coding sequence is TGTGCCAGCAGCCCTTCGGGGATAGTAAATCAGCCCCAGCATTTT. It specifies CASSPSGIVNQPQHF.

The chain carries TRBV5-1 and TRBJ2-5; the D gene is possibly TRBD1 (6 bases). The CDR3 is 15 residues long. In germline, CDR1 is SGHRS, CDR2 YFSETQ. V was clipped by 0 bases and J by 1 base, with 10 bases between them. CDR3 coding DNA: TGCGCCAGCAGCTTGGACGGACAGCCCCAAGAGACCCAGTACTTC. Its translation is CASSLDGQPQETQYF.

The chain employs TRBV6-5 and TRBJ1-2; tentative D call: TRBD1 (6 bases). Germline-derived CDR1 and CDR2 are MNHEY and SVGAGI. This CDR3 is 13 amino acids long. The V end lost 10 bases, the J end lost 8 bases, and 20 bases lay between the germline ends. The chain's CDR3 is CATSGTGNLGYTF. The CDR3, as DNA: TGTGCCACCTCCGGCACAGGGAATTTAGGCTACACCTTC.

This sequence joins TRBV5-1 and TRBJ2-7, with 9 bases aligning to TRBD1. Germline V lookup: CDR1 SGHRS, CDR2 YFSETQ. This CDR3 has 15 amino acids. After removal of 2 bases from V and 3 bases from J, the junction contained 6 bases not matched to a gene. The CDR3 loop reads CASSFTGGDFYEQYF. The CDR3 nucleotides read TGCGCCAGCAGCTTCACAGGGGGCGACTTCTACGAGCAGTACTTC.

The chain combines TRBV7-9 with TRBJ2-1; TRBD2 matches 11 bases. CDR3 size: 16 residues. V lost 1 base to trimming and J lost 7 bases; unmatched junction nucleotides: 6. Germline CDR1 reads SEHNR; CDR2 reads FQNEAQ (reference sequence). The CDR3 reads CASSLGSSGGWNEQFF. The DNA for the CDR3 is TGTGCCAGCAGCTTAGGGTCTAGCGGGGGGTGGAATGAGCAGTTCTTC. The full variable domain, rest sourced from reference TRBV7-9 and TRBJ2-1, is DTGVSQNPRHKITKRGQNVTFRCDPISEHNRLYWYRQTLGQGPEFLTYFQNEAQLEKSRLLSDRFSAERPKGSFSTLEIQRTEQGDSAMYLCASSLGSSGGWNEQFFGPGTRLTVL.

CDR3 region: CASSKEHSGNTIYF. The CDR3 DNA reads TGTGCCAGCAGCAAGGAGCACTCTGGAAACACCATATATTTT. The rearrangement uses TRBV3-1 (or the pseudogene TRBV3-2) and TRBJ1-3; D remains ambiguous. The V gene's germline CDR1 is LGHDT and CDR2 YNNKEL (reference sequence). CDR3 length: 14 amino acids. V dropped 5 bases and J dropped 0 bases, with 8 bases sitting between them.

The gene calls are TRBV6-5 and TRBJ1-6, with D hard to call. Per the germline V gene, CDR1 is MNHEY and CDR2 is SVGAGI. V lost 2 bases to trimming and J lost 9 bases, with 11 bases between them. The CDR3 extends over 14 amino acids. DNA for the CDR3: TGTGCCAGCAGTTACACCTCCGGGATTTCACCCCTCCACTTT. It is translated as CASSYTSGISPLHF.

The rearrangement links TRBV19 to TRBJ2-2, with 9 bases aligning to TRBD1. J gave up 3 bases and V 5 bases, and 7 bases lay outside the gene matches. CDR1 and CDR2 from the germline V gene are LNHDA and SQIVND (reference sequence). The CDR3 has 16 amino acids. The CDR3 nucleotides read TGTGCCAGTAGTCGGGACAGGGTATTAGACACCGGGGAGCTGTTTTTT. It specifies CASSRDRVLDTGELFF.

The V call is TRBV10-2, the J call TRBJ2-3; 7 positions agree with TRBD2. CDR1 is WSHSY and CDR2 is SAAADI in the germline V gene. The CDR3 consists of 15 residues. The trim removed 3 bases at V and 4 bases at J, leaving 7 bases unmatched. The CDR3 DNA is TGCGCCAGCAGTGATTTGGGTACTAGCGCAGATACGCAGTATTTT. Encoded protein: CASSDLGTSADTQYF.

This chain joins TRBV19 and TRBJ1-2, with D perhaps matching TRBD1 (6 bases). V shed 5 bases and J shed 8 bases, with 15 bases lying between them. CDR1 LNHDA and CDR2 SQIVND come from the germline V gene (reference sequence). The CDR3 has 13 amino acids. The CDR3 DNA is TGTGCCAGTAGTCTACAGGGTTATCAGGGCTACACCTTC. Its translation is CASSLQGYQGYTF.

The rearrangement uses TRBV19 and TRBJ2-6; TRBD1 matches 8 bases. This CDR3 comprises 16 residues. V trimming: 5 bases; J trimming: 1 base; junction bases outside the gene matches: 4. CDR1 and CDR2 (germline): LNHDA, SQIVND (reference sequence). The CDR3 DNA reads as TGTGCCAGTAGTCGGCAGGGGGCTTCTGGGGCCAACGTCCTGACTTTC. Translation gives CASSRQGASGANVLTF.

The chain uses TRBV12-5 and TRBJ2-1; the match to TRBD2 covers 11 bases. CDR1 LGHNT and CDR2 FRNRAP come from the germline V gene. The CDR3 consists of 16 residues. The chain's CDR3 is CAVGRSSGGNYNEQFF. Here the CDR3 DNA reads TGTGCCGTCGGGCGATCTAGCGGGGGGAACTACAATGAGCAGTTCTTC.